These T cell receptor beta chains were read from a single sample in a study of blood T cell repertoires in COVID-19. Here immunoSEQ multiplex PCR was the method, and the copy in TCRdb shows in-frame clones only, minus some. The table lists approximately 45,000 clones, 90% of them singletons. Sequencing was carried out using peripheral blood. Receptor source: a man between 65 and 85 years old with acute or convalescent COVID-19. Both conserved end residues are part of each CDR3. Each record gives: clone size, D gene, V gene, J gene, CDR3 protein, CDR3 DNA. A D gene is named only where the DNA matches it firmly. The size of a clone is reported for some rows only, either as once, few or many, or as a class for expanded clones.

clone size: NA; D gene: TRBD2; V gene: TRBV29-1; J gene: TRBJ2-5; CDR3 protein: CSAGGTSGANQETQYF; CDR3 DNA: TGCAGCGCTGGAGGGACTAGCGGGGCAAACCAAGAGACCCAGTACTTC
clone size: NA; D gene: TRBD2; V gene: TRBV18; J gene: TRBJ2-3; CDR3 protein: CASSTRTSGDLKISTDTQYF; CDR3 DNA: TGTGCCAGCTCAACACGGACTAGCGGGGACTTAAAAATTAGCACAGATACGCAGTATTTT
clone size: NA; D gene: TRBD1; V gene: TRBV6-2/TRBV6-3; J gene: TRBJ1-2; CDR3 protein: CASSYTSGQLYGYTF; CDR3 DNA: TGTGCCAGCAGTTACACCTCGGGACAGCTCTATGGCTACACCTTC
clone size: NA; D gene: NA; V gene: TRBV27; J gene: TRBJ2-7; CDR3 protein: CASSFSGSWNEQYF; CDR3 DNA: TGTGCCAGCAGTTTTAGCGGTAGTTGGAACGAGCAGTACTTC
clone size: NA; D gene: NA; V gene: TRBV10-1; J gene: TRBJ2-7; CDR3 protein: CASSEVGAYEQYF; CDR3 DNA: TGCGCCAGCAGTGAGGTCGGGGCCTACGAGCAGTACTTC
clone size: NA; D gene: TRBD1; V gene: TRBV25-1; J gene: TRBJ1-5; CDR3 protein: CASSETGVNQPQHF; CDR3 DNA: TGTGCCAGCAGTGAAACAGGGGTCAATCAGCCCCAGCATTTT
clone size: NA; D gene: TRBD2; V gene: TRBV13; J gene: TRBJ2-3; CDR3 protein: CASSAGLAGGLTITDTQYF; CDR3 DNA: TGTGCCAGCAGCGCGGGACTAGCGGGGGGTCTTACCATCACAGATACGCAGTATTTT
clone size: NA; D gene: NA; V gene: TRBV5-1; J gene: TRBJ1-1; CDR3 protein: CASSLGRVSEAFF; CDR3 DNA: TGCGCCAGCAGCTTGGGCAGGGTCTCTGAAGCTTTCTTT
clone size: NA; D gene: TRBD2; V gene: TRBV7-2; J gene: TRBJ2-3; CDR3 protein: CASSLMAGGGTDTQYF; CDR3 DNA: TGTGCCAGCAGCTTAATGGCGGGGGGCGGTACAGATACGCAGTATTTT
clone size: NA; D gene: TRBD1; V gene: TRBV28; J gene: TRBJ2-7; CDR3 protein: CASRPRDRVHEQYF; CDR3 DNA: TGTGCCAGCAGACCCCGGGACAGGGTGCACGAGCAGTACTTC
clone size: once; D gene: NA; V gene: TRBV18; J gene: TRBJ1-5; CDR3 protein: CASSVQGNSNQPQHF; CDR3 DNA: TGTGCCAGCTCAGTACAGGGTAATAGCAATCAGCCCCAGCATTTT
clone size: NA; D gene: NA; V gene: TRBV28; J gene: TRBJ1-1; CDR3 protein: CASSIAGADTEAFF; CDR3 DNA: TGTGCCAGCAGTATCGCGGGGGCGGACACTGAAGCTTTCTTT
clone size: NA; D gene: TRBD1; V gene: TRBV11-2; J gene: TRBJ1-1; CDR3 protein: CASSLNRGSEAFF; CDR3 DNA: TGTGCCAGCAGCTTGAACAGGGGTTCTGAAGCTTTCTTT
clone size: once; D gene: NA; V gene: TRBV3-1/TRBV3-2; J gene: TRBJ2-7; CDR3 protein: CASSQDPTRYEQYF; CDR3 DNA: TGTGCCAGCAGCCAAGACCCAACGAGGTACGAGCAGTACTTC
clone size: NA; D gene: NA; V gene: TRBV11-2; J gene: TRBJ1-3; CDR3 protein: CASSDSSGNTIYF; CDR3 DNA: TGTGCCAGCAGCGACAGCTCTGGAAACACCATATATTTT
clone size: NA; D gene: NA; V gene: TRBV24-1; J gene: TRBJ2-1; CDR3 protein: CATSYGQEQFF; CDR3 DNA: TGTGCCACCAGTTACGGACAGGAGCAGTTCTTC
clone size: NA; D gene: TRBD2; V gene: TRBV7-3; J gene: TRBJ2-3; CDR3 protein: CASSLLAGGIDTQYF; CDR3 DNA: TGTGCCAGCAGCCTCCTAGCGGGGGGGATAGATACGCAGTATTTT
clone size: NA; D gene: NA; V gene: TRBV3-1/TRBV3-2; J gene: TRBJ2-3; CDR3 protein: CASSQGVNGTQYF; CDR3 DNA: TGTGCCAGCAGCCAAGGTGTCAACGGGACGCAGTATTTT
clone size: NA; D gene: TRBD1; V gene: TRBV30; J gene: TRBJ2-7; CDR3 protein: CAWRRQGALEQYF; CDR3 DNA: TGTGCCTGGAGACGACAGGGGGCACTCGAGCAGTACTTC
clone size: NA; D gene: NA; V gene: TRBV4-1; J gene: TRBJ2-7; CDR3 protein: CASSHRTADYPSEQYF; CDR3 DNA: TGCGCCAGCAGCCACAGGACAGCTGACTATCCATCCGAGCAGTACTTC
clone size: NA; D gene: NA; V gene: TRBV18; J gene: TRBJ1-4; CDR3 protein: CASSPNIGGWATNEKLFF; CDR3 DNA: TGTGCCAGCTCACCGAATATCGGGGGGTGGGCAACTAATGAAAAACTGTTTTTT
clone size: NA; D gene: TRBD2; V gene: TRBV4-3; J gene: TRBJ2-7; CDR3 protein: CASSQETTSGEGYEQYF; CDR3 DNA: TGCGCCAGCAGCCAAGAAACGACTAGCGGGGAGGGATACGAGCAGTACTTC